This TCR beta chain was obtained from a study of identical twins. TCRdb re-analysed the 5' RACE reads in MiXCR, keeping a single row per CDR3 protein. The sample has some 790,000 distinct CDR3 sequences, around a sixth seen once. This clonotype was seen more than once but under ten times. This CDR3 spans 17 amino acids. Germline V gives CDR1 SGHRS, CDR2 YFSETQ. V dropped 3 bases and J dropped 5; count of bases not matched to a gene: 16. The same specimen was also included in a second study, on T cells expressing NK-cell markers.

The chain has TRBV5-1 and TRBJ2-5; TRBD2 agrees at 7 bases. The TCR sequence derives from a woman between 18 and 29 years old in good health. Sequencing input: PBMCs. CDR3 in amino acids: CASSSSPPAGVRETQYF. The CDR3 nucleotides are TGCGCCAGCAGCTCATCGCCCCCCGCGGGAGTTCGCGAGACCCAGTACTTC.